The 16 T cell receptor beta chains below all came from one sample that was sequenced in a study of identical twins. TCRdb used MiXCR to reprocess the 5' RACE reads, holding one entry per CDR3 protein. The data hold roughly 500,000 distinct CDR3 sequences, with about 20% observed a single time. The same sample was also used in a study of T cells expressing NK-cell markers.

The sequencing sample was made of CD4+ T cells sorted from blood. These TCRs come from a woman between 18 and 29 years old in good health.

The chain employs TRBV20-1 and TRBJ2-1; D is perhaps TRBD2 (7 bases). CDR3 length: 14 amino acids. V lost 4 bases and J 9 bases, leaving 19 bases between the germline ends. Germline V gene lookup returns CDR1 DFQATT and CDR2 SNEGSKA (reference sequence). Here the CDR3 reads CSAKGGLRPSEQFF. The DNA of the CDR3 is TGCAGTGCTAAGGGGGGGCTCAGACCGAGTGAGCAGTTCTTC.

The V gene is TRBV7-8, the J gene TRBJ2-5, with unresolved D. V shed 4 bases and J shed 1 base, with 4 bases lying between them. From germline, CDR1 is SGHVS and CDR2 FQNEAQ. The CDR3 consists of 12 residues. CDR3 sequence (DNA): TGTGCCAGCAGCTGGACCCAAGAGACCCAGTACTTC. It codes for CASSWTQETQYF.

This clonotype was recorded many times. The chain has TRBV5-1 and TRBJ2-7; 10 bases map to TRBD2. This CDR3 has 15 residues. Germline CDR1 reads SGHRS; CDR2 reads YFSETQ. V gave up 1 base and J gave up 2 bases; unmatched junction bases: 3. The CDR3 spells CASSLILAGAYEQYF. CDR3 sequence (DNA): TGCGCCAGCAGCTTGATCCTAGCGGGAGCCTACGAGCAGTACTTC.

This clonotype was counted between two and nine times. V is TRBV20-1 and J is TRBJ2-5, with D possibly TRBD1 on 6 matching bases. V was clipped by 6 bases and J by 6 bases, with 17 bases between them. Germline assignment: CDR1 DFQATT and CDR2 SNEGSKA (reference sequence). The CDR3 has 13 amino acids. DNA for the CDR3: TGCAGTGCCGAACGCCAGGGGCCCCAGACCCAGTACTTC. It encodes CSAERQGPQTQYF.

This clonotype turned up a few times. The gene calls are TRBV12-3 or TRBV12-4 and TRBJ2-1; D possibly corresponds to TRBD1 (5 bases). V lost 4 bases and J 13 bases, leaving 20 bases between the germline ends. This CDR3 has 14 amino acids. CDR3 amino acids: CASSSSARVTAQFF. The CDR3 DNA sequence: TGTGCCAGCAGTTCGAGTGCCAGGGTGACAGCCCAGTTCTTC.

This clonotype was detected a few times. The chain recombines TRBV7-2 with TRBJ1-2; TRBD1 aligns across 8 bases. After removal of 1 base from V and 6 bases from J, the junction contained 13 bases not matched to a gene. CDR3 length equals 17 residues. Germline loops: CDR1 SGHTA, CDR2 FQGNSA. CDR3 coding DNA: TGTGCCAGCAGCTTAGGAGATGGGCAGGGGGCTTTAGATGGCTACACCTTC. It yields the protein CASSLGDGQGALDGYTF. The whole variable domain, remainder taken from reference TRBV7-2 and TRBJ1-2, is GAGVSQSPSNKVTEKGKDVELRCDPISGHTALYWYRQSLGQGLEFLIYFQGNSAPDKSGLPSDRFSAERTGGSVSTLTIQRTQQEDSAVYLCASSLGDGQGALDGYTFGSGTRLTVV.

The chain couples TRBV29-1 to TRBJ2-1; no clear D gene. Germline V CDR1 and CDR2: SQVTM, ANQGSEA. This CDR3 is 16 amino acids long. Trimming cost V 0 bases and J 0 bases, with 12 bases left between them. CDR3: CSVEEKGQSSYNEQFF. The CDR3 nucleotides are TGCAGCGTTGAAGAGAAGGGTCAAAGCTCCTACAATGAGCAGTTCTTC.

The J gene is TRBJ2-3, the V gene TRBV20-1, with TRBD1 identical over 9 bases. V lost 4 bases, J lost 3 bases, and 11 bases stayed unmatched. The CDR3 is made up of 16 amino acids. Per the germline V gene, CDR1 is DFQATT and CDR2 is SNEGSKA (reference sequence). The CDR3 protein is CSATGTGYRVTDTQYF. The CDR3 DNA reads as TGCAGTGCTACCGGGACAGGGTATAGGGTAACAGATACGCAGTATTTT.

The chain has TRBV7-9 and TRBJ2-3; 8 positions agree with TRBD2. J was trimmed by 1 base and V by 5 bases; bases with no gene match: 5. Germline V gene lookup returns CDR1 SEHNR and CDR2 FQNEAQ (reference sequence). The CDR3 has 15 amino acids. CDR3 DNA sequence: TGTGCCAGCAGCGACTGGACTAGCCGCACAGATACGCAGTATTTT. Translating it yields CASSDWTSRTDTQYF. The full variable domain, in which reference TRBV7-9 and TRBJ2-3 provide the parts outside the CDR3, is DTGVSQNPRHKITKRGQNVTFRCDPISEHNRLYWYRQTLGQGPEFLTYFQNEAQLEKSRLLSDRFSAERPKGSFSTLEIQRTEQGDSAMYLCASSDWTSRTDTQYFGPGTRLTVL.

J is TRBJ2-7 and V is TRBV5-1; the D is unclear. CDR1 and CDR2 (germline): SGHRS, YFSETQ. This CDR3 is 13 amino acids long. V lost 7 bases, J lost 4 bases, and 15 bases lay in between. The CDR3: CASVPTSRYEQYF. The CDR3 DNA follows: TGCGCCAGCGTTCCGACTTCACGGTACGAGCAGTACTTC.

A few counts support this clonotype. This chain links TRBV5-1 with TRBJ1-1; D perhaps matches TRBD1 (6 bases). Trimming took off 5 bases at V and 5 bases at J, with 13 bases between the two ends. CDR1 is SGHRS, CDR2 YFSETQ, per germline. This CDR3 has 13 amino acids. In DNA, the CDR3 is TGCGCCAGCAGTGAGTCAGGGGAGACTGAAGCTTTCTTT. It specifies CASSESGETEAFF.

The chain employs TRBV15 and TRBJ2-3; TRBD2 is a possible D gene (6 bases). V was clipped by 2 bases and J by 2 bases, with 14 bases between them. The CDR3 consists of 16 residues. Germline V gene lookup returns CDR1 LNHNV and CDR2 YYDKDF (reference sequence). Written as DNA, the CDR3 is TGTGCCACCAGCAGAAACGGGCGGGGACTCACAGATACGCAGTATTTT. It codes for CATSRNGRGLTDTQYF. Drawing the rest from reference TRBV15 and TRBJ2-3, the complete variable domain is DAMVIQNPRYQVTQFGKPVTLSCSQTLNHNVMYWYQQKSSQAPKLLFHYYDKDFNNEADTPDNFQSRRPNTSFCFLDIRSPGLGDTAMYLCATSRNGRGLTDTQYFGPGTRLTVL.

The chain is built from TRBV15 and TRBJ1-2; no definite D call. CDR1 is LNHNV, CDR2 YYDKDF, per germline (reference sequence). V was clipped by 3 bases and J by 8 bases, with 13 bases between them. The CDR3 covers 13 residues. In DNA form, the CDR3 reads TGTGCCACCAGCAGCTTCGTAGCTAGGGGCTACACCTTC. This sequence encodes CATSSFVARGYTF.

This clonotype has more than one count but fewer than ten. This chain links TRBV10-3 with TRBJ1-2, with D unresolved. The CDR3 loop spans 12 amino acids. CDR1 ENHRY and CDR2 SYGVKD come from the germline V gene. V lost 11 bases and J lost 4, with 14 bases in between. The CDR3 here is CALGEGSYGYTF. The DNA of the CDR3 is TGTGCCCTCGGGGAGGGATCCTATGGCTACACCTTC.

This clonotype was detected many times. The J gene is TRBJ1-2, the V gene TRBV6-5; D ambiguous. Germline V lookup: CDR1 MNHEY, CDR2 SVGAGI. V lost 0 bases and J lost 4, with 9 bases in between. The CDR3 runs to 14 residues. CDR3 residues: CASSYSLGSYGYTF. The CDR3 coding sequence is TGTGCCAGCAGTTACTCTTTAGGATCCTATGGCTACACCTTC.

The chain recombines TRBV5-1 with TRBJ1-1; D is ambiguous. Germline V CDR1 and CDR2: SGHRS, YFSETQ. The length of the CDR3 is 15 residues. The V end lost 4 bases, the J end lost 4 bases, and 17 bases lay between the germline ends. CDR3 residues: CASSPSRSVGTEAFF. CDR3 nucleotide sequence: TGCGCCAGCAGCCCGTCTAGGAGTGTAGGCACTGAAGCTTTCTTT.